This record covers a single T cell receptor beta chain. What it binds is not known. A second 7 to 11 cycle PCR used barcoded and J-beta primers. TCRdb used MiXCR to reprocess the 5' RACE reads, holding one entry per CDR3 protein. The table has 1,300,000 or so distinct CDR3 sequences, approximately 59% seen once; the top ten hold roughly 6.3%. This record comes from a study of blood T cells in healthy people across ages. General study results and limits: TCR beta diversity correlated strongly with naive T cell percentage.

The sequence came from a man younger than 35 in good health. The sequenced sample consisted of blood.

Here the CDR3 reads CASHAGPKETQYF. The CDR3 DNA reads as TGTGCCAGCCACGCTGGGCCCAAGGAGACCCAGTACTTC. V gene TRBV6-1 combines with J gene TRBJ2-5; D is unresolved. CDR1 and CDR2 (germline): MNHNS, SASEGT. The V gene lost 8 bases and the J gene lost 5 bases, with 15 bases spanning the gap. The CDR3 extends over 13 amino acids.